These 27 T cell receptor beta chains were sequenced from one sample in a study of sequential checkpoint blockade in melanoma (dated by TCRdb to the late 2010s). Interpreted using the paper, the treatment or condition label stands for: randomized to nivolumab then ipilimumab (arm A) or the reverse (arm B). Receptors were amplified or captured by the immunoSEQ multiplex PCR assay. TCRdb re-hosts the immuneACCESS table, in-frame sequences only. Its copies lack some clones; in the studies checked, an unresolved V gene accounts for under half of them, and the cause for the rest is not known. This sample lists some 16,000 clones; roughly three quarters were detected once. The top ten clones comprise 12% of the sample. The input for sequencing was CD8+ T cells sorted from blood (inferred from file names), taken from a patient given nivolumab and ipilimumab in sequence. These receptors were taken from a human donor with melanoma.

A word on this clone: The same CDR3 arises from other DNA sequences in this sample as well. The chain recombines TRBV29-1 with TRBJ2-7, with 7 bases identical to TRBD2. V was clipped by 1 base and J by 2 bases; unmatched bases: 2. Germline values: CDR1 SQVTM, CDR2 ANQGSEA. The length of the CDR3 is 13 residues. The CDR3 here is CSVEGEGTYEQYF. DNA of the CDR3: TGCAGCGTTGAAGGGGAGGGGACCTACGAGCAGTACTTC.

The gene calls are TRBV4-3 and TRBJ1-1, with TRBD1 matching over 7 bases. With 5 bases clipped from V and 6 bases from J, the junction kept 9 bases outside the gene matches. Germline loops: CDR1 LGHNA, CDR2 YSLEER. CDR3 length equals 14 residues. In DNA form, the CDR3 reads TGCGCCAGCAGCTACGACAGGGTTATACCTGAAGCTTTCTTT. Protein product: CASSYDRVIPEAFF.

The CDR3 sequence: CASSLMTSGDTETQYF. The CDR3 nucleotides are TGTGCCAGCAGCTTGATGACTAGCGGGGATACGGAGACCCAGTACTTC. This chain links TRBV5-4 with TRBJ2-5, with 11 bases aligning to TRBD2. The germline gives CDR1 SGHNT, CDR2 YYREEE (reference sequence). The ends lost 1 base at V and 5 bases at J; junction bases unmatched: 7. This CDR3 contains 16 residues.

This clone has only a few counts. J is TRBJ1-6 and V is TRBV7-2; TRBD1 is a possible D gene (5 bases). Per the germline V gene, CDR1 is SGHTA and CDR2 is FQGNSA. This CDR3 is 16 amino acids long. The V gene lost 2 bases and the J gene lost 7 bases, with 15 bases spanning the gap. The CDR3 region has the DNA TGTGCCAGCAGCTTAATTCCGGGGGGTAGAAATTCACCCCTCCACTTT. Translating it yields CASSLIPGGRNSPLHF.

V and J are TRBV27 and TRBJ1-5; perhaps TRBD1 as D (5 bases). Germline CDR1 is MNHEY and CDR2 is SMNVEV (reference sequence). The CDR3 runs to 17 residues. Trimming shortened V by 0 bases and J by 6 bases, and 18 bases separated the two germline ends. The CDR3 DNA reads TGTGCCAGCAGTTTATCGGGGGGAACCCTCCGGGTTCAGCCCCAGCATTTT. Its translation is CASSLSGGTLRVQPQHF.

The V gene is TRBV19, the J gene TRBJ1-1, with a possible D match to TRBD1 (5 bases). V lost 7 bases to trimming and J lost 4 bases, with 16 bases between them. The CDR3 contains 14 residues. CDR1 is LNHDA and CDR2 is SQIVND in the germline V gene (reference sequence). The CDR3 protein is CASILGRGGTEAFF. CDR3 sequence (DNA): TGTGCCAGTATCCTGGGAAGGGGCGGCACTGAAGCTTTCTTT.

The genes are TRBV4-2 and TRBJ1-2; 10 nucleotides agree with TRBD1. The V gene end was trimmed by 4 bases and the J gene end by 2 bases; junction bases not matched to a gene: 16. The CDR3 totals 19 residues. Germline loops: CDR1 LGHNA, CDR2 YNFKEQ. CDR3 loop: CASSPSMEGGTGENYGYTF. The CDR3 DNA is TGTGCCAGCAGCCCCAGTATGGAGGGCGGGACAGGGGAAAACTATGGCTACACCTTC.

This chain joins TRBV6-6 and TRBJ1-5; D perhaps matches TRBD1 (5 bases). V lost 2 bases and J lost 5, with 13 bases in between. Germline CDR1 and CDR2: MNHNY and SVGAGI (reference sequence). This CDR3 is built from 15 residues. CDR3 sequence reads: CASSYGGDDDQPQHF. The DNA of the CDR3 is TGTGCCAGCAGTTACGGAGGGGACGATGATCAGCCCCAGCATTTT.

This clone was detected only once. The chain joins TRBV4-3 to TRBJ2-7; 7 bases line up with TRBD2. CDR3 length: 16 residues. Trimming cost V 0 bases and J 3 bases; bases outside gene matches: 8. The germline CDR1 and CDR2 sequences are LGHNA and YSLEER. This CDR3 reads CASSQDPTGGNYEQYF. The DNA for the CDR3 is TGCGCCAGCAGCCAAGATCCGACGGGGGGAAACTACGAGCAGTACTTC.

The chain links TRBV4-3 to TRBJ2-7; 7 bases are shared with TRBD2. Germline V lookup: CDR1 LGHNA, CDR2 YSLEER. The V gene end was trimmed by 0 bases and the J gene end by 2 bases; junction bases not matched to a gene: 7. The CDR3 covers 16 residues. Here the CDR3 DNA reads TGCGCCAGCAGCCAAGATCTCGCGGGAGCCACCTACGAGCAGTACTTC. It is translated as CASSQDLAGATYEQYF.

The chain is built from TRBV4-1 and TRBJ2-7; 7 nucleotides agree with TRBD2. Germline values: CDR1 MGHRA, CDR2 YSYEKL. The CDR3 loop spans 14 amino acids. V was clipped by 1 base and J by 7 bases; unmatched bases: 7. CDR3: CASSQGGGDGEQYF. In nucleotides, the CDR3 is TGCGCCAGCAGCCAAGGCGGGGGAGATGGGGAGCAGTACTTC.

This clone came up once. The chain carries TRBV27 and TRBJ1-1, with a possible D match to TRBD1 (6 bases). Trimming cost V 1 base and J 1 base, with 7 bases left between them. Germline CDR1 reads MNHEY; CDR2 reads SMNVEV (reference sequence). The CDR3 is made up of 14 amino acids. The CDR3 sequence: CASSLLGGNTEAFF. In DNA form, the CDR3 reads TGTGCCAGCAGTTTATTAGGGGGGAACACTGAAGCTTTCTTT.

For this clone: At one of its ends the junction is not consistent with the germline gene, which may arise from a read error. The chain couples TRBV15 to TRBJ1-4; D is undetermined. Per germline, CDR1 LNHNV and CDR2 YYDKDF (reference sequence). The length of the CDR3 is 16 residues. CDR3 in DNA: TGTGTCACCAGCAGAGATAGTGGACTGATTAATGAAAAACTGTTTTTT. Translating it yields CVTSRDSGLINEKLFF.

The chain recombines TRBV5-4 with TRBJ2-7, with 15 positions matching TRBD2. J gave up 3 bases and V 4 bases, and 8 bases lay outside the gene matches. Germline V gene data show CDR1 as SGHNT and CDR2 as YYREEE (reference sequence). This CDR3 has 17 residues. CDR3 DNA: TGTGCCAGCAGCGGAACCGGGACTAGCGGGGGGTTCTACGAGCAGTACTTC. Protein product: CASSGTGTSGGFYEQYF.

The J gene is TRBJ1-1, the V gene TRBV2; D might be TRBD1 (6 bases). The CDR3 totals 14 residues. The V end was cut by 5 bases, the J end by 8 bases, with 18 bases between. Germline loops: CDR1 SNHLY, CDR2 FYNNEI. The CDR3 region is CASSPAGATLEAFF. CDR3 bases: TGTGCCAGCAGTCCCGCAGGGGCCACCCTCGAAGCTTTCTTT.

The chain links TRBV4-3 to TRBJ1-3, with TRBD1 identical over 7 bases. V shed 1 base, J shed 4 bases, and the junction held 4 bases outside the gene matches. CDR3 length: 15 residues. Germline CDR1 LGHNA, CDR2 YSLEER. CDR3 sequence reads: CASSQVRQGGNTIYF. Here the CDR3 DNA reads TGCGCCAGCAGCCAAGTTCGACAGGGAGGAAACACCATATATTTT.

This clone was detected a few times. The chain has TRBV15 and TRBJ1-4; D possibly corresponds to TRBD1 (6 bases). The CDR3 has 16 residues. The germline V and J ends were trimmed by 1 base and 2 bases, with 11 bases remaining between them. Germline CDR1 and CDR2: LNHNV and YYDKDF (reference sequence). CDR3 coding DNA: TGTGCCACCAGCAGAGGCTCAGGGGTCACTAATGAAAAACTGTTTTTT. Protein sequence: CATSRGSGVTNEKLFF.

The sample holds one count of this clone. The gene calls are TRBV6-1 and TRBJ1-1, with D possibly TRBD1 on 5 matching bases. Trimming removed 8 bases from V and 4 bases from J, with 14 bases in between. Germline V gene sequence: CDR1 MNHNS, CDR2 SASEGT. This CDR3 contains 13 residues. CDR3 bases: TGTGCCAGCCAACCCTGGGACTTCACTGAAGCTTTCTTT. Protein sequence: CASQPWDFTEAFF.

The sample holds a few counts of this clone. The chain uses TRBV5-4 and TRBJ2-7, with D maybe TRBD1 (5 bases). The germline V gene encodes CDR1 SGHNT and CDR2 YYREEE (reference sequence). V gave up 4 bases and J gave up 1 base, with 12 bases separating them. This CDR3 spans 14 amino acids. The DNA for the CDR3 is TGTGCCAGCAGCCAAGACAGCCTATCCTACGAGCAGTACTTC. Residues: CASSQDSLSYEQYF.

The table lists this clone with a few counts. Other nucleotide sequences from this sample produce the same CDR3. This chain links TRBV10-3 with TRBJ2-7, with D possibly TRBD1 on 5 matching bases. The CDR3 has 14 amino acids. V was pared by 2 bases and J by 0 bases, with 8 bases between. The germline gives CDR1 ENHRY, CDR2 SYGVKD. The CDR3 coding sequence is TGTGCCATCAGTGAGAGGGGCGACTCCTACGAGCAGTACTTC. This translates into CAISERGDSYEQYF.

The chain links TRBV28 to TRBJ2-7; perhaps TRBD1 as D (6 bases). Trimming cost V 5 bases and J 0 bases, with 11 bases left between them. CDR3 length: 14 residues. Germline loops: CDR1 MDHEN, CDR2 SYDVKM. CDR3 residues: CASSLQGSSYEQYF. CDR3 bases: TGTGCCAGCAGTCTCCAGGGGAGCTCCTACGAGCAGTACTTC. The whole variable domain, filled in from reference TRBV28 and TRBJ2-7, reads DVKVTQSSRYLVKRTGEKVFLECVQDMDHENMFWYRQDPGLGLRLIYFSYDVKMKEKGDIPEGYSVSREKKERFSLILESASTNQTSMYLCASSLQGSSYEQYFGPGTRLTVT.

This clone was counted once. This rearrangement joins TRBV19 to TRBJ2-7, with TRBD1 identical over 7 bases. The CDR3 runs to 14 residues. The trim removed 6 bases at V and 4 bases at J, leaving 9 bases unmatched. Germline loops: CDR1 LNHDA, CDR2 SQIVND (reference sequence). In nucleotides, the CDR3 is TGTGCCAGTAGCCCCGGGACAGCTATTTACGAGCAGTACTTC. Its translation: CASSPGTAIYEQYF.

The count of this clone is one. The chain couples TRBV4-3 to TRBJ2-7; TRBD1 matches 8 bases. CDR3 length: 15 amino acids. V shed 0 bases, J shed 4 bases, and the junction held 5 bases outside the gene matches. CDR1 LGHNA and CDR2 YSLEER come from the germline V gene. In DNA, the CDR3 is TGCGCCAGCAGCCAAGATCCGGGACAGGCTTACGAGCAGTACTTC. As protein: CASSQDPGQAYEQYF.

This chain links TRBV5-4 with TRBJ2-7, with 7 bases that match TRBD1. Germline loops: CDR1 SGHNT, CDR2 YYREEE (reference sequence). There are 15 residues in the CDR3. The V and J ends lost 0 bases and 0 bases, in that order; junction bases with no gene match: 3. The CDR3 protein is CASSLEGTASYEQYF. Here the CDR3 DNA reads TGTGCCAGCAGCTTGGAGGGGACAGCCTCCTACGAGCAGTACTTC.

This clone was counted a single time. The genes are TRBV5-4 and TRBJ1-5, with no clear D. V was trimmed by 2 bases and J by 0 bases, leaving 18 bases between them. CDR3 length equals 18 residues. Germline CDR1 SGHNT, CDR2 YYREEE (reference sequence). CDR3 DNA sequence: TGTGCCAGCAGCTTCTCCCTAGGCGGCCACGGTAGCAATCAGCCCCAGCATTTT. Translated: CASSFSLGGHGSNQPQHF. Combining the CDR3 with reference TRBV5-4 and TRBJ1-5 gives the whole variable domain ETGVTQSPTHLIKTRGQQVTLRCSSQSGHNTVSWYQQALGQGPQFIFQYYREEENGRGNFPPRFSGLQFPNYSSELNVNALELDDSALYLCASSFSLGGHGSNQPQHFGDGTRLSIL.

The J gene is TRBJ1-1, the V gene TRBV6-6; the D is unclear. Germline values: CDR1 MNHNY, CDR2 SVGAGI (reference sequence). V dropped 9 bases and J dropped 3 bases, with 5 bases sitting between them. This CDR3 is 10 amino acids long. CDR3 in DNA: TGTGCCAGTAGATACACTGAAGCTTTCTTT. As protein: CASRYTEAFF.

This clone has a single count. The chain links TRBV7-9 to TRBJ2-7; 7 nucleotides line up with TRBD2. Germline V gene sequence: CDR1 SEHNR, CDR2 FQNEAQ (reference sequence). J lost 2 bases, V lost 0 bases, and 4 bases had no gene match. The CDR3 extends over 15 amino acids. This chain's CDR3 is CASSLAGTTTYEQYF. The CDR3 DNA reads as TGTGCCAGCAGCTTAGCAGGGACTACAACCTACGAGCAGTACTTC.